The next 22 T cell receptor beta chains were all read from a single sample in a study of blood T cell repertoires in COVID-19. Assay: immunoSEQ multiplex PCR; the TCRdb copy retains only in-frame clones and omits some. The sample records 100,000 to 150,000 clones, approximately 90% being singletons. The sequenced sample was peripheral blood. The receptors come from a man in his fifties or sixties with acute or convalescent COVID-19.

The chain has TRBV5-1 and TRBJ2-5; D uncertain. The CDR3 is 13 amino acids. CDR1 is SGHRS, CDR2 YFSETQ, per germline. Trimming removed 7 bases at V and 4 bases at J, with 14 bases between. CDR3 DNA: TGCGCCAGCCACTCCCAAACCTCAGAGACCCAGTACTTC. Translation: CASHSQTSETQYF.

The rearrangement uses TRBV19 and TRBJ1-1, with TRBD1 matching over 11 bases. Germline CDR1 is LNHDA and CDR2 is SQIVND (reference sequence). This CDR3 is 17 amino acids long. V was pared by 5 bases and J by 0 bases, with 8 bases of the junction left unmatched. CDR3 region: CASSSGTGGSLNTEAFF. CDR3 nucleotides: TGTGCCAGTAGTTCCGGGACAGGGGGGTCTCTGAACACTGAAGCTTTCTTT. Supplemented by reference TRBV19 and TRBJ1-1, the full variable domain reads DGGITQSPKYLFRKEGQNVTLSCEQNLNHDAMYWYRQDPGQGLRLIYYSQIVNDFQKGDIAEGYSVSREKKESFPLTVTSAQKNPTAFYLCASSSGTGGSLNTEAFFGQGTRLTVV.

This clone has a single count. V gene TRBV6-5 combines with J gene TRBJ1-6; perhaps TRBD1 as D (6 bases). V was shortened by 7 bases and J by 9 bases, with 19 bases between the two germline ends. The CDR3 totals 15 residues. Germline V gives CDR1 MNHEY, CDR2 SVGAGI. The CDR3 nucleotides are TGTGCCAGCATTAACAGGGTGTTACCTGGTTCACCCCTCCACTTT. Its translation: CASINRVLPGSPLHF.

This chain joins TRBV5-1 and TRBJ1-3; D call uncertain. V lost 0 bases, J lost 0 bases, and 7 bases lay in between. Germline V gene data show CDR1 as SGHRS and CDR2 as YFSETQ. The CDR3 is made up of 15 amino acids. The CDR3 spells CASSLDGSSGNTIYF. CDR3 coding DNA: TGCGCCAGCAGCTTGGATGGGAGCTCTGGAAACACCATATATTTT.

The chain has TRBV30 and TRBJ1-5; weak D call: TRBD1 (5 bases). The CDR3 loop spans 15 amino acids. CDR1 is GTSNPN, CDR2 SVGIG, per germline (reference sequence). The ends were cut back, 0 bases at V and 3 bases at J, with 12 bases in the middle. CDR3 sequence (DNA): TGTGCCTGGAGTGTAAAGGCAGGGCCCAATCAGCCCCAGCATTTT. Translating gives CAWSVKAGPNQPQHF. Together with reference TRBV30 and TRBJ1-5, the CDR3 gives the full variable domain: SQTIHQWPATLVQPVGSPLSLECTVEGTSNPNLYWYRQAAGRGLQLLFYSVGIGQISSEVPQNLSASRPQDRQFILSSKKLLLSDSGFYLCAWSVKAGPNQPQHFGDGTRLSIL.

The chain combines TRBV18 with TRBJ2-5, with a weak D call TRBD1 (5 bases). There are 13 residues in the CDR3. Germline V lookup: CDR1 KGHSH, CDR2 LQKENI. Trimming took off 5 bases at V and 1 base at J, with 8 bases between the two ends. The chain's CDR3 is CASSSQGQETQYF. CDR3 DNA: TGTGCCAGCTCATCCCAGGGCCAAGAGACCCAGTACTTC.

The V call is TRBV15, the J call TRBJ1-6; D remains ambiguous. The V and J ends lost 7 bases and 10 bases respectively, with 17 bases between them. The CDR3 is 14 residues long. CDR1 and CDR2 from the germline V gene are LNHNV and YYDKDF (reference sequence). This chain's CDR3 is CATKGGPWESPLHF. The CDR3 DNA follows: TGTGCCACCAAAGGTGGCCCCTGGGAGTCACCCCTCCACTTT.

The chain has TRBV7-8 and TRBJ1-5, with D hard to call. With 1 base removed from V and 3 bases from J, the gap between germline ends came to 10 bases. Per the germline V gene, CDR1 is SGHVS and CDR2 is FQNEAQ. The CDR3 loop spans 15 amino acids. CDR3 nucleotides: TGTGCCAGCAGCTTAGGCGGGGAGGTCAATCAGCCCCAGCATTTT. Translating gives CASSLGGEVNQPQHF.

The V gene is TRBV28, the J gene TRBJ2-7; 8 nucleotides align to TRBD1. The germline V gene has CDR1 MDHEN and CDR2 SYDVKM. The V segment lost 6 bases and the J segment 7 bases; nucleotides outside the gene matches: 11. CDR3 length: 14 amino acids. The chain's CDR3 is CASRERRTGWEQYF. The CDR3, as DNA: TGTGCCAGCAGGGAGAGACGGACAGGGTGGGAGCAGTACTTC.

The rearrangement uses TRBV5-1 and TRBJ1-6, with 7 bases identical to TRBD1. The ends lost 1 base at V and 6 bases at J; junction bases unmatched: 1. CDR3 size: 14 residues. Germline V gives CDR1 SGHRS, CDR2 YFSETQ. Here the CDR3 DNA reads TGCGCCAGCAGCTTGCAGGGGGGTAATTCACCCCTCCACTTT. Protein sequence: CASSLQGGNSPLHF.

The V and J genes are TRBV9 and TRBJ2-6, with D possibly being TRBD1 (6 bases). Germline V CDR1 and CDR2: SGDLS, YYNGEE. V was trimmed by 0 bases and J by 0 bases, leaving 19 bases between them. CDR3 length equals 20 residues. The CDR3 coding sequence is TGTGCCAGCAGCGTAGTCGGGTGGCAGGGGCGACTCTCTGGGGCCAACGTCCTGACTTTC. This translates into CASSVVGWQGRLSGANVLTF.

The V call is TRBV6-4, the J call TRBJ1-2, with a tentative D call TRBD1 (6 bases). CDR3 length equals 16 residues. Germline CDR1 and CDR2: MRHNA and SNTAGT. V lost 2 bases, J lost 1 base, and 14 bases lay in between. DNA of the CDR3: TGTGCCAGCAGTGACAGGGGGAATATTTTTAACTATGGCTACACCTTC. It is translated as CASSDRGNIFNYGYTF.

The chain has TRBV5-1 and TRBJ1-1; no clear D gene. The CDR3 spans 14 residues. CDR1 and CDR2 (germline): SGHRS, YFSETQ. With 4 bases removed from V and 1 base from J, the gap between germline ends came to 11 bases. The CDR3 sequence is CASSPPRGNTEAFF. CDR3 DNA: TGCGCCAGCAGCCCCCCACGGGGGAACACTGAAGCTTTCTTT.

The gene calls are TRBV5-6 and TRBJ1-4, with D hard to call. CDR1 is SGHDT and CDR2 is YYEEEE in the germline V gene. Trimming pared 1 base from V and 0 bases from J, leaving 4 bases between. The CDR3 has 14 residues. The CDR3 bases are TGTGCCAGCAGCTTGTTAACAACTAATGAAAAACTGTTTTTT. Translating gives CASSLLTTNEKLFF.

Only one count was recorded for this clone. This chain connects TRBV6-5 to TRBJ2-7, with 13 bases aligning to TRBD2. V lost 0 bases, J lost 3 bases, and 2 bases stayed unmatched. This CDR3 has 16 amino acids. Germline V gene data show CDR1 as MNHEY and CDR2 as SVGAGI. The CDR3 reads CASSYSTSGGFYEQYF. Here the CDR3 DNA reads TGTGCCAGCAGTTACTCGACTAGCGGGGGGTTCTACGAGCAGTACTTC.

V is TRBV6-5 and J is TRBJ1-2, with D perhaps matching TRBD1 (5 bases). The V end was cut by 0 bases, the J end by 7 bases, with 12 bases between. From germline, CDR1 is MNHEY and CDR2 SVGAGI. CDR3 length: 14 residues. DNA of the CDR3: TGTGCCAGCAGTTACTCGCAGGGTAGGATTGGCTACACCTTC. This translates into CASSYSQGRIGYTF.

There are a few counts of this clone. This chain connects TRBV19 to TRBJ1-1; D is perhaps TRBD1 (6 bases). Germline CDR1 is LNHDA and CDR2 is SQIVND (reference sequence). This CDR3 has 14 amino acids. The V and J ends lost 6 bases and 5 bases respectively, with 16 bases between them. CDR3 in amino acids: CASRPEGGQTEAFF. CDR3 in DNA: TGTGCCAGTAGGCCGGAGGGGGGGCAAACTGAAGCTTTCTTT.

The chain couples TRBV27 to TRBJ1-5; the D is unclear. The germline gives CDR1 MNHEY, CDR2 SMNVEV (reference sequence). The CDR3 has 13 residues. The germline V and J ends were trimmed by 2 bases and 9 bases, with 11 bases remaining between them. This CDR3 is CASSLNLGGPQHF. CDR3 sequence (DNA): TGTGCCAGCAGTTTAAATCTTGGAGGGCCCCAGCATTTT.

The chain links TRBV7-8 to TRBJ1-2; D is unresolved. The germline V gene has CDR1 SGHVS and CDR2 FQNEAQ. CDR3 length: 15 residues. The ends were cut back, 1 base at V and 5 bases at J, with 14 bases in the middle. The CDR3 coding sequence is TGTGCCAGCAGCTTAGTTCGGCAGGCCCCATATGGCTACACCTTC. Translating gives CASSLVRQAPYGYTF.

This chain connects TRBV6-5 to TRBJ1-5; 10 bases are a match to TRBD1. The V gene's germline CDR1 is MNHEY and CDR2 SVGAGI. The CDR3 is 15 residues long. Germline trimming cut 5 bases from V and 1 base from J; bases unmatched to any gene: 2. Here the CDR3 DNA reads TGTGCCAGCAGTAAGGGACAGGGGAGCAATCAGCCCCAGCATTTT. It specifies CASSKGQGSNQPQHF.

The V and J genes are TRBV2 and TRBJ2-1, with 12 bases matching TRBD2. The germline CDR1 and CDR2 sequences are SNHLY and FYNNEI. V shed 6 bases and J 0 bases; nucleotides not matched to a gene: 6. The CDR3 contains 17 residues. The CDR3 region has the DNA TGTGCCAGCAGGAACAGACTAGCGGGGGACTCCTACAATGAGCAGTTCTTC. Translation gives CASRNRLAGDSYNEQFF.

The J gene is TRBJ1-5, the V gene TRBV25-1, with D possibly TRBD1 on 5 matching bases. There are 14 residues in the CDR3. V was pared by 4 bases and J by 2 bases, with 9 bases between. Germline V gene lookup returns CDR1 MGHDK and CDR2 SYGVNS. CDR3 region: CASSVDSGNQPQHF. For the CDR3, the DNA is TGTGCCAGCAGTGTCGACAGCGGCAATCAGCCCCAGCATTTT. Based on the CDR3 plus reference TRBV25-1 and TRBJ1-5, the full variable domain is EADIYQTPRYLVIGTGKKITLECSQTMGHDKMYWYQQDPGMELHLIHYSYGVNSTEKGDLSSESTVSRIRTEHFPLTLESARPSHTSQYLCASSVDSGNQPQHFGDGTRLSIL.